What follows describes a single TCR beta chain. Its antigen target is currently unknown. Per-base qualities were not stored, and no clone one base away is much larger. Peripheral blood CD8+ and CD4+ T cells from healthy donors, Susac syndrome patients and multiple sclerosis patients were profiled using high-throughput TCR beta sequencing. The multiple sclerosis controls were treatment-naive patients whose relapsing-remitting disease, either stable or active, fulfilled the revised McDonald criteria. CD8+ TEMRA cells were enriched by FACS, while bulk CD8+ and CD4+ T cells were purified by magnetic negative isolation. Blood was drawn into EDTA tubes, processed within 24 hours, and PBMCs were isolated by density gradient centrifugation. PBMCs intended for TCR sequencing were cryopreserved in liquid nitrogen and were subsequently thawed in a 37 degrees C water bath. Purity of sorted or isolated CD4+, CD8+ and CD8+ TEMRA cells was at least 90%.

RNA was extracted with the RNeasy kit and roughly 0.45 to 1 ug was reverse transcribed using random hexamers. The immunoSEQ multiplex PCR assay, which covers 54 Vbeta and 13 Jbeta segments, was used to amplify TCR beta CDR3 regions. PCR amplification bias was corrected by using a synthetic template baseline for primer optimization and computational correction. In the paper's pipeline: Reads were assigned to V, D and J genes according to IMGT and analyzed in immunoSEQ Analyzer, with only productive sequences retained. Clonality was computed as one minus Shannon entropy normalized by log2 of the number of productive unique sequences. Public and private clones were assessed among the 100 most prevalent clones of each patient and control. A clone was defined as Susac-specific if it was absent from the healthy and MS cohorts, from some 1,100 published viral clones and from other ImmuneACCESS disease sequences. TCRdb cleaned the public reads at Q25 with fastp, built clones with MiXCR and kept in-frame beta chains. Each CDR3 protein appears once, grouped with its most common genes and DNA. TCRdb's processing, not the authors', yielded these V and J calls. The table for this sample lists 250,000 to 300,000 distinct CDR3 sequences; approximately 85% of them were counted only once. The ten largest account for around 0.2% of the sample.

CDR1 MNHEY and CDR2 SMNVEV were looked up in the germline V gene (reference sequence). Taken from cysteine to phenylalanine, the CDR3 has 17 residues. The retained sequence is limited to the CDR3, 51 bases, with the frame set at the first base. The V end loses 4 bases and the J end loses 2 bases, and a stretch of 17 bases separates them. The sample belongs to a study of CD8 T cells in Susac syndrome (dated by TCRdb to between 2018 and 2021). For the wider study: Repertoire sequencing was used to test whether CD8+ T cell activation and differentiation in Susac syndrome was antigen driven. The clonality of the CD8+ T cell repertoire was compared across around twelve healthy donors, some 14 Susac syndrome patients and about 15 multiple sclerosis patients.

Broader findings and caveats from the paper: The study acknowledged that relatively few individuals were included in the TCR sequencing and HLA analysis.

Sequenced: CD8+ T cells from PBMCs. This receptor was identified in a human donor with multiple sclerosis. The V and J segments used are TRBV27 and TRBJ2-2; TRBD1 is a weak D gene call, 6 bases matching. The CDR3 reads CASSSGTGTLNTGELFF. The DNA reads TGTGCCAGCAGTTCGGGCACCGGGACATTAAACACCGGGGAGCTGTTTTTT.